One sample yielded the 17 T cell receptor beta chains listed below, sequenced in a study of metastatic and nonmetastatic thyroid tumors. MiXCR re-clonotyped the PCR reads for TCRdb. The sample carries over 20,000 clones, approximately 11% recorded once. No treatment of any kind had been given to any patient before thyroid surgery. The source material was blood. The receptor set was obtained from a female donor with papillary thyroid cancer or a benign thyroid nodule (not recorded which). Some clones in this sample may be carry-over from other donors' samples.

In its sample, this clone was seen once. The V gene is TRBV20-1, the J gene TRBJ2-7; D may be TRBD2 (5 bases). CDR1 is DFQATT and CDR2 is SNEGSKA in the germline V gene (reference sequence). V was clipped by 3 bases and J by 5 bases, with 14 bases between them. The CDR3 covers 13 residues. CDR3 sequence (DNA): TGCAGTGCTAGCAACACTTTGCGGGACGAGCAGTACTTC. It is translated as CSASNTLRDEQYF.

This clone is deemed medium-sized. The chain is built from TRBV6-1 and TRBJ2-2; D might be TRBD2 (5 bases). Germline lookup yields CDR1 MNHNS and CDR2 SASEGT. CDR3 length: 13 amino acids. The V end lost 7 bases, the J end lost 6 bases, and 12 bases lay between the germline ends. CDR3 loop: CASTAGFSGELFF. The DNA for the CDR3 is TGTGCCAGCACGGCGGGCTTCTCCGGGGAGCTGTTTTTT.

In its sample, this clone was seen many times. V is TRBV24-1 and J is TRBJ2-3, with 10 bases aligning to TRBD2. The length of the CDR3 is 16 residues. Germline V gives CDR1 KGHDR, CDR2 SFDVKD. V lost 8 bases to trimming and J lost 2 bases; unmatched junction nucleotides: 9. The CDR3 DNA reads TGTGCCACCACCGACCAGCGGGAGGGCCCCACAGATACGCAGTATTTT. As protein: CATTDQREGPTDTQYF.

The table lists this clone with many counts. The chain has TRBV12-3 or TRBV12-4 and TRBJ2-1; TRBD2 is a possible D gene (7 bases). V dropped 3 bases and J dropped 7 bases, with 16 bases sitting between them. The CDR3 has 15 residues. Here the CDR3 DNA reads TGTGCCAGCAGTTTGGGGGGGGCATTGGGGAATGAGCAGTTCTTC. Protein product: CASSLGGALGNEQFF.

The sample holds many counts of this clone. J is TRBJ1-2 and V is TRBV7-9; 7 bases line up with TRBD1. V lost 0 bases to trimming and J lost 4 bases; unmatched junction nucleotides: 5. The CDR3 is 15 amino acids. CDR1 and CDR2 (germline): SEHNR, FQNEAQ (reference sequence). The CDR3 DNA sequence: TGTGCCAGCAGCTTAGCGCTCAGGGGGACCTATGGCTACACCTTC. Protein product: CASSLALRGTYGYTF.

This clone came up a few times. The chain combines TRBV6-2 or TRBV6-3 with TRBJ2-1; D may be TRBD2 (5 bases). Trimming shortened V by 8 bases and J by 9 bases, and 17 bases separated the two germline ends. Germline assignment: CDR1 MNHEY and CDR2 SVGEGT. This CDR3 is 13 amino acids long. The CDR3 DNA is TGTGCCAGCGGTCCCAGCGGACCTGGTGAGCAGTTCTTC. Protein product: CASGPSGPGEQFF.

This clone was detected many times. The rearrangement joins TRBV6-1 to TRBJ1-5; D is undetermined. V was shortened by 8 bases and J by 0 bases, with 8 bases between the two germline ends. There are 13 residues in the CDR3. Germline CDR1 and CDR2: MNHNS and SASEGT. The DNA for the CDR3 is TGTGCCAGCCAAGGGTCTAGCAATCAGCCCCAGCATTTT. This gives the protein CASQGSSNQPQHF.

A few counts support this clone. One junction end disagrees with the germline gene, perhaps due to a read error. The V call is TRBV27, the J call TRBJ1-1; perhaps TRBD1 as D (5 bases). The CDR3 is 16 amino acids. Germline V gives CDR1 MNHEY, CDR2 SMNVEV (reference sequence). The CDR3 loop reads CTSSPQRQTMNTEAFF. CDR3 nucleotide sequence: TGTACCAGCAGTCCCCAAAGACAGACTATGAACACTGAAGCTTTCTTT.

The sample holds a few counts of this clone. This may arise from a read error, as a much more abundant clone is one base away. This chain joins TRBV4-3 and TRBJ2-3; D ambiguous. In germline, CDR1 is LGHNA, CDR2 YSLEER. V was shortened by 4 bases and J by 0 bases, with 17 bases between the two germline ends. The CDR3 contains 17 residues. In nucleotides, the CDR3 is TGCGCCAGCAGCCGAAGGTTAGGAGCGTCCAGCACAGATACGCAGTATTTT. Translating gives CASSRRLGASSTDTQYF.

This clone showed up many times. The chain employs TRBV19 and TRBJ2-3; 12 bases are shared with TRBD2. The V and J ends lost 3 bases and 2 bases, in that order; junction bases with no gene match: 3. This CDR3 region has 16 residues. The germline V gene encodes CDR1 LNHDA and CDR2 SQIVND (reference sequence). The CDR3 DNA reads TGTGCCAGTAGTATCCTAGCGGGAGGGTCCACAGATACGCAGTATTTT. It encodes CASSILAGGSTDTQYF.

CDR3 sequence (DNA): TGTGCCAGCAGTTACTCGAGTCAGAGCGCCTATGGCTACACCTTC. It codes for CASSYSSQSAYGYTF. The V gene is TRBV6-5, the J gene TRBJ1-2; D is unresolved. Germline CDR1 is MNHEY and CDR2 is SVGAGI. The CDR3 has 15 amino acids. Deletions cut 0 bases from V and 4 bases from J, with 12 bases between.

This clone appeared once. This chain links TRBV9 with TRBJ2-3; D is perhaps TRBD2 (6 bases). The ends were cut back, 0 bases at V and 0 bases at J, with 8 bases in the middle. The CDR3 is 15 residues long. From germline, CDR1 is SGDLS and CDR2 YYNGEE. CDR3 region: CASSVAGASTDTQYF. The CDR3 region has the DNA TGTGCCAGCAGCGTAGCGGGAGCGAGCACAGATACGCAGTATTTT.

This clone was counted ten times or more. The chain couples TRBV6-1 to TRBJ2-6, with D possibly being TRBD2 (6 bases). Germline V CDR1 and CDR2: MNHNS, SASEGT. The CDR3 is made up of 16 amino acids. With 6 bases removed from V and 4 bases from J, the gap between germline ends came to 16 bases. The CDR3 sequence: CASRGGPLLGANVLTF. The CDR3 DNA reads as TGTGCCAGCAGGGGGGGACCGCTCCTCGGGGCCAACGTCCTGACTTTC.

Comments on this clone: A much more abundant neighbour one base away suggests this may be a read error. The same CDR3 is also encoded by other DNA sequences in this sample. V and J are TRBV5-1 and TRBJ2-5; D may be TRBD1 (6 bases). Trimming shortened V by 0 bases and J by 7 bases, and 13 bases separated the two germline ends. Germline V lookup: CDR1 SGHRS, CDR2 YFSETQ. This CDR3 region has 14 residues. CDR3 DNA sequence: TGCGCCAGCAGCTTGGACAGGGCCGGAGGGACCCAGTACTTC. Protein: CASSLDRAGGTQYF.

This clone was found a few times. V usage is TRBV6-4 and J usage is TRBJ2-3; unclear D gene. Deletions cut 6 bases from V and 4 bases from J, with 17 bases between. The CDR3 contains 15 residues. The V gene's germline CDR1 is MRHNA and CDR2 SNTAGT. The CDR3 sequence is CASSEQTNCSDTQYF. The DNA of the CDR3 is TGTGCCAGCAGCGAACAAACTAACTGCTCAGATACGCAGTATTTT.

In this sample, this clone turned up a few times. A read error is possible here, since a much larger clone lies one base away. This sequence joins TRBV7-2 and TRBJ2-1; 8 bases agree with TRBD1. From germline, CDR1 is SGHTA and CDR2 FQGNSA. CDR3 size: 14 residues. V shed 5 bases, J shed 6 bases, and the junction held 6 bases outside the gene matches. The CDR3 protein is CASSPRTGSNEQFF. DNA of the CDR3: TGTGCCAGCAGCCCGAGGACAGGGAGCAATGAGCAGTTCTTC.

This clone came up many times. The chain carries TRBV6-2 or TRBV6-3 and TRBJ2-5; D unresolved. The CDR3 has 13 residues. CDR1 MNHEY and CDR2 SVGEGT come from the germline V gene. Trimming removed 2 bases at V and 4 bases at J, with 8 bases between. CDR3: CASSYDAGETQYF. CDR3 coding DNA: TGTGCCAGCAGTTACGATGCAGGAGAGACCCAGTACTTC.